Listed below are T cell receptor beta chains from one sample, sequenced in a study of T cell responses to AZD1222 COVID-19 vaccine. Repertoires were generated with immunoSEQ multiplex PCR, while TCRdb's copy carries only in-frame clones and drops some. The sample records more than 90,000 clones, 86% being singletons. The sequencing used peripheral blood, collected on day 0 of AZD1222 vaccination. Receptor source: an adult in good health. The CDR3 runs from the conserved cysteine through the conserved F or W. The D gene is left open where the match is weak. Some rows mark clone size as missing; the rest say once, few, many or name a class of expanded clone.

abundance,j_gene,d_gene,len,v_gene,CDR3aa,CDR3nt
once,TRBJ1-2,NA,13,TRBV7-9,CASSPDSNYGYTF,TGTGCCAGCAGCCCTGACAGCAACTATGGCTACACCTTC
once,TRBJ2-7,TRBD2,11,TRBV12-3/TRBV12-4,CASGLAYEQYF,TGTGCCAGCGGACTAGCCTACGAGCAGTACTTC
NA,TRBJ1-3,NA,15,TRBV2,CASSGVGYPGNTIYF,TGTGCCAGCAGTGGAGTCGGGTATCCTGGAAACACCATATATTTT
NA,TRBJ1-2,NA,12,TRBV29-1,CSVGGQGGGYTF,TGCAGCGTTGGGGGGCAGGGAGGTGGCTACACCTTC
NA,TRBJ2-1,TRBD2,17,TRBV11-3,CASSLAGTSGSYNEQFF,TGTGCCAGCAGCTTAGCCGGGACTAGCGGTTCCTACAATGAGCAGTTCTTC
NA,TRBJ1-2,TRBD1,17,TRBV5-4,CASSLSGLAGGTYGYTF,TGTGCCAGCAGCTTGAGTGGGTTGGCAGGGGGGACCTATGGCTACACCTTC
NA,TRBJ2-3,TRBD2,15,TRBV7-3,CASSDGLGATDTQYF,TGTGCCAGCAGTGACGGACTAGGCGCCACAGATACGCAGTATTTT
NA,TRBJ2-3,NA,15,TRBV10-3,CAIRRQGRVTDTQYF,TGTGCCATCAGACGTCAGGGCAGGGTAACAGATACGCAGTATTTT
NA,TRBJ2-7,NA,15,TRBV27,CASSFPVPERYEQYF,TGTGCCAGCAGTTTCCCGGTTCCGGAACGGTACGAGCAGTACTTC
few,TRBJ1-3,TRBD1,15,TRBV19,CASSPSPGTGVGAYF,TGTGCCAGTAGTCCGAGTCCCGGGACAGGGGTCGGTGCATATTTT
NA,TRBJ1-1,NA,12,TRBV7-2,CASIQSGVGAFF,TGTGCCAGCATCCAAAGCGGGGTGGGGGCTTTCTTT
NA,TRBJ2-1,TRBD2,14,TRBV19,CASSTLAGDNEQFF,TGTGCCAGTAGTACACTAGCGGGGGATAATGAGCAGTTCTTC
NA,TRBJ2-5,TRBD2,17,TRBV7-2,CASSPLGLAGGMETQYF,TGTGCCAGCAGCCCCTTAGGACTAGCGGGAGGTATGGAGACCCAGTACTTC
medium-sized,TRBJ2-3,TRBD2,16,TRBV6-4,CASSDGAGGSSDTQYF,TGTGCCAGCAGTGACGGAGCGGGAGGGTCGTCAGATACGCAGTATTTT
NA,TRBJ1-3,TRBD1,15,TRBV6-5,CASSQDRGVGNTIYF,TGTGCCAGCAGCCAAGACAGGGGGGTAGGAAACACCATATATTTT
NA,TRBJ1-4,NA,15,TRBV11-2,CASSLVGVRGEKLFF,TGTGCCAGCAGCTTAGTTGGGGTGAGGGGAGAAAAACTGTTTTTT
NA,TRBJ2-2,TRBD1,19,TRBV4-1,CASSQFVGTGSPNTGELFF,TGCGCCAGCAGCCAATTTGTAGGGACAGGCTCCCCGAACACCGGGGAGCTGTTTTTT
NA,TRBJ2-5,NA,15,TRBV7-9,CASSHSWTTQETQYF,TGTGCCAGCAGCCATAGCTGGACTACACAAGAGACCCAGTACTTC
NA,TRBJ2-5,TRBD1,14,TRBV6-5,CASSHRGLEETQYF,TGTGCCAGCAGCCACAGGGGGCTAGAAGAGACCCAGTACTTC
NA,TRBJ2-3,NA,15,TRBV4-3,CASSQVLLGSDTQYF,TGCGCCAGCAGCCAAGTTCTCCTCGGGTCAGATACGCAGTATTTT
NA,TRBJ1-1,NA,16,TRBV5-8,CASSLNGRSPGPEAFF,TGTGCCAGCAGCTTGAACGGTCGGTCTCCGGGGCCCGAAGCTTTCTTT
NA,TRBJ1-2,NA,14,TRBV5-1,CASSVEEGSYGYTF,TGCGCCAGCAGCGTGGAGGAAGGAAGCTATGGCTACACCTTC
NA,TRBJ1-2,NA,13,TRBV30,CAWTIGLPYGYTF,TGTGCCTGGACCATAGGTCTACCTTATGGCTACACCTTC
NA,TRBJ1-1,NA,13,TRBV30,CAWIVILNTEAFF,TGTGCCTGGATAGTCATTCTGAACACTGAAGCTTTCTTT
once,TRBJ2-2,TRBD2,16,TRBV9,CASRRSGRGNTGELFF,TGTGCCAGCAGACGTAGCGGGAGAGGGAACACCGGGGAGCTGTTTTTT
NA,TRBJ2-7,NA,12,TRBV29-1,CSVALYSYEQYF,TGCAGCGTTGCCTTGTACAGCTACGAGCAGTACTTC
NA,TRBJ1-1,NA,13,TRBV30,CAGHYFMNTEAFF,TGTGCAGGACACTACTTTATGAACACTGAAGCTTTCTTT
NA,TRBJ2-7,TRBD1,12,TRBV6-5,CASSYYRGEQYF,TGTGCCAGCAGTTACTACAGGGGGGAGCAGTACTTC
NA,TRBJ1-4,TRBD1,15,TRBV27,CASSLDRGMNEKLFF,TGTGCCAGCAGTTTGGACAGGGGGATGAATGAAAAACTGTTTTTT
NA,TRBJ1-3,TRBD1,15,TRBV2,CASSGQGISGNTIYF,TGTGCCAGCAGCGGACAGGGAATATCTGGAAACACCATATATTTT
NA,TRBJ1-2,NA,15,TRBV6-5,CASTSGGPGNYGYTF,TGTGCCAGCACCTCCGGAGGCCCAGGGAACTATGGCTACACCTTC
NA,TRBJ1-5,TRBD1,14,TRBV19,CASGTRQGNQPQHF,TGTGCCAGTGGAACTAGACAGGGGAATCAGCCCCAGCATTTT
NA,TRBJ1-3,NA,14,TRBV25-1,CASSWGSSGNTIYF,TGTGCCAGCAGTTGGGGTTCCTCTGGAAACACCATATATTTT
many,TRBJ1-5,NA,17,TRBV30,CAWSVGVYGQKFQPQHF,TGTGCCTGGAGTGTAGGGGTCTACGGACAGAAATTTCAGCCCCAGCATTTT
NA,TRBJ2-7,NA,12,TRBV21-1,CASSKGTGEQYF,TGTGCCAGCAGCAAAGGGACAGGCGAGCAGTACTTC
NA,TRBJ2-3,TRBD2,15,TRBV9,CASSTALAVTDTQYF,TGTGCCAGCAGCACAGCGCTAGCGGTCACAGATACGCAGTATTTT
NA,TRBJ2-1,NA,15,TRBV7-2,CASSLGGGSYNEQFF,TGTGCCAGCAGCTTGGGAGGGGGCTCCTACAATGAGCAGTTCTTC
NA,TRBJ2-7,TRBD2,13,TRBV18,CASSPAGGGEQYF,TGTGCCAGCTCACCGGCGGGAGGAGGGGAGCAGTACTTC
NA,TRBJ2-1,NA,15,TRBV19,CASSLTGDSAARQFF,TGTGCCAGTAGTCTTACAGGGGACTCCGCCGCGAGGCAGTTCTTC
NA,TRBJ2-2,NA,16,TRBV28,CASSLGRGAWTGELFF,TGTGCCAGCTCATTGGGGAGAGGGGCGTGGACCGGGGAGCTGTTTTTT
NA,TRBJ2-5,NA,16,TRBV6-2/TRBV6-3,CASSYSITPTQETQYF,TGTGCCAGCAGTTACTCGATTACCCCGACCCAAGAGACCCAGTACTTC
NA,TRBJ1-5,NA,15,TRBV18,CASSPDPAGNQPQHF,TGTGCCAGCTCACCGGACCCGGCGGGCAATCAGCCCCAGCATTTT